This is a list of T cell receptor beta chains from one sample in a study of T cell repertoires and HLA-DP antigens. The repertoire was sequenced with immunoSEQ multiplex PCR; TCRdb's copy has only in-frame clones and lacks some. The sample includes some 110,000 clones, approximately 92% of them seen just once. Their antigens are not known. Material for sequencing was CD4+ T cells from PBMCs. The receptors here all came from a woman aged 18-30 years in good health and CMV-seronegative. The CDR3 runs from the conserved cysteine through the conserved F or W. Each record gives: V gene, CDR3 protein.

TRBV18,CASSPRAGTGGFYGYTF
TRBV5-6,CASSFGTALEKLFF
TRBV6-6,CASTPLRGSSYNEQFF
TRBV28,CASTEGGARNTDTQYF
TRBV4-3,CASSQDSAGGIVDTQYF
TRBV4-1,CASSRGALAGTQNIQYF
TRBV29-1,CSVVPQGSGGYTF
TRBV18,CASSPLRSRATDTQYF
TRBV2,CASSAGTGVTDTQYF
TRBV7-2,CASSLEGTYGYTF
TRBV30,CAWSTGGNTIYF
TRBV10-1,CASSESNIPSQETQYF
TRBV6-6,CASSYVSINYGYTF
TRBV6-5,CASSYGTTTNEKLFF
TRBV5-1,CASSLEVGQGAKNIQYF
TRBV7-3,CASSRDYTDTQYF
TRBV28,CASSLRIYEQYF
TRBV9,CASSIMSSGNTIYF
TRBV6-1,CASSPRAGGDYGYTF
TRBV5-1,CASSLAQGETGAYGYTF
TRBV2,CASSLDKAPPTAASGANVLTF
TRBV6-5,CASSPGSEETQYF
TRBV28,CASSPTTATRKAFF
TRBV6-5,CASSYSSPGNTIYF
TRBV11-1,CASSLTGDGTEAFF
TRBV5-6,CASSLPGQETHYGYTF
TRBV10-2,CASRQTTDTQYF
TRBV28,CASSLHGDLLTGELFF
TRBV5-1,CASSLGATGGAGELFF
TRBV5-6,CASSERTSVYNEQFF
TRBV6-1,CASSEMGGATNEKLFF
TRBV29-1,CSFLSGYPLDTQYF
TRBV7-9,CASSPGAGTVIEKLFF
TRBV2,CASSEGGETQYF
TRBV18,CASSPSPHTSGTEAFF
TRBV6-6,CASSDTSSGELFF